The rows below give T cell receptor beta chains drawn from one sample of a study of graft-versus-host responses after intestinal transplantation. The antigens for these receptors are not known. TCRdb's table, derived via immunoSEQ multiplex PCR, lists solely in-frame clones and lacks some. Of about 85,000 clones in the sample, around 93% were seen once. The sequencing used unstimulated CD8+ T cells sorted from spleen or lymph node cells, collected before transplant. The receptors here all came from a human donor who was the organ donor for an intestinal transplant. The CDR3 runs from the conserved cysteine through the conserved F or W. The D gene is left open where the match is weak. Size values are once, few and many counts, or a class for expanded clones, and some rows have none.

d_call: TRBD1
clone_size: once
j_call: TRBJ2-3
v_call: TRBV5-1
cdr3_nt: TGCGCCAGCAGCTTGTGGACAGGGGTCACAGATACGCAGTATTTT
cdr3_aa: CASSLWTGVTDTQYF

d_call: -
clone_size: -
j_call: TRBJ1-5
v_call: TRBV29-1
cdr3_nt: TGCCTACGAAGCAATCAGCCCCAGCATTTT
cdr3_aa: CLRSNQPQHF

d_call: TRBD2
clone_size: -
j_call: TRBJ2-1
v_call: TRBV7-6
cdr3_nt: TGTGCCAGCAGCTATACCTTTCGACCGGGACTAGCGGGAGGGCCGGCTATCGATGAGCAGTTCTTC
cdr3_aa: CASSYTFRPGLAGGPAIDEQFF

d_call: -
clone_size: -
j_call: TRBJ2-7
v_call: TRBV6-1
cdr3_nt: TGTGCCAGCAGTGAAGCTCAGGGGATCCCCTACGAGCAGTACTTC
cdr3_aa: CASSEAQGIPYEQYF

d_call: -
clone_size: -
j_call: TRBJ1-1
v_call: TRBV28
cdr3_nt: TGTGCCAGCAGTTCCAATACAGCTAACACTGAAGCTTTCTTT
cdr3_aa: CASSSNTANTEAFF

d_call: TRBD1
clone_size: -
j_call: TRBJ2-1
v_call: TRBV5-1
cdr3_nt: TGCGCCAGCAGCTTGTCAGGGGGTGTCCATGAGCAGTTCTTC
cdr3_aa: CASSLSGGVHEQFF

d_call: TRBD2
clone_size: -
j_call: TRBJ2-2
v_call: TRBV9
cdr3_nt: TGTGCCAGCAGCGTAGGACTAGCGGGGGCTGACACCGGGGAGCTGTTTTTT
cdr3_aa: CASSVGLAGADTGELFF

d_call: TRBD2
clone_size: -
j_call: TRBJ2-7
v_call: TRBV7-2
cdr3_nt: TGTGCCAGCAGCCCCTGGGCTAGCGGAATGTACGAGCAGTACTTC
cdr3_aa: CASSPWASGMYEQYF

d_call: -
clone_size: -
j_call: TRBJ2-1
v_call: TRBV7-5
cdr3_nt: TGTGTCAGGGGACTAGCGGGGTACAATGAGCAGTTCTTC
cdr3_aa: CVRGLAGYNEQFF

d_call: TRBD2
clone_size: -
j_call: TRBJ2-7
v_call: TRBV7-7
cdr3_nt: TGTGCCAGCAGCATTGGACTAGCGGGGGGAGGACACGAGCAGTACTTC
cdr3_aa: CASSIGLAGGGHEQYF

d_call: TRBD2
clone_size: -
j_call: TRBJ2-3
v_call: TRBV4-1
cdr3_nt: TGCGCCAGCAGCCAAGCGCCCTTATACGGCGGGGGGCGCACAGATACGCAGTATTTT
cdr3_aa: CASSQAPLYGGGRTDTQYF

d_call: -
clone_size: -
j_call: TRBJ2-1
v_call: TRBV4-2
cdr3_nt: TGTGCCAGCAGCCAGGAGACGTGGGGCTACGAGCAGTTCTTC
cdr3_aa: CASSQETWGYEQFF

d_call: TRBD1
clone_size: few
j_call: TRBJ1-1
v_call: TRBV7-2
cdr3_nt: TGTGCCAGCAGCTTAGCGCAGGGGGTAAAAGCTTTCTTT
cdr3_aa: CASSLAQGVKAFF

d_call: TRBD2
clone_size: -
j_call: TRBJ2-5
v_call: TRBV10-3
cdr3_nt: TGTGCCATCAGTGGGGGGACTAGCGGGACCCAAGAGACCCAGTACTTC
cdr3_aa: CAISGGTSGTQETQYF

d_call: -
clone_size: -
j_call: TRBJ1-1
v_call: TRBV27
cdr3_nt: TGTGCCAGCAGTTTTGAGGGAGGAACTGAAGCTTTCTTT
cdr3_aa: CASSFEGGTEAFF

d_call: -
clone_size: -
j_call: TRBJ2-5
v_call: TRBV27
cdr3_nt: TGTGCCAGCAGTCCCCACCGGGACAAGAATCAAGAGACCCAGTACTTC
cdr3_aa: CASSPHRDKNQETQYF

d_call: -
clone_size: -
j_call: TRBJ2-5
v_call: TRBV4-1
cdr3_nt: TGCGCCAGCAGCCAAGGGAACAGGGGAGGTGAGACCCAGTACTTC
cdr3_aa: CASSQGNRGGETQYF

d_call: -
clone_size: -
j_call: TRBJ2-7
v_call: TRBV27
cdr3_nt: TGTGCCAGCAGTCGGTCCACAACGCGCGAGCAGTACTTC
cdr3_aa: CASSRSTTREQYF

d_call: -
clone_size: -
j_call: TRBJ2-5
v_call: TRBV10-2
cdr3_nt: TGCGCCAGCAGCAGAATGGCGGTTCAAGAGACCCAGTACTTC
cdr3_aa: CASSRMAVQETQYF

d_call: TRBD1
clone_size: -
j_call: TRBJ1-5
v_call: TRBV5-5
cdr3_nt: TGTGCCAGCAGCTTAAGGGGGCACATCGATCAGCCCCAGCATTTT
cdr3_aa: CASSLRGHIDQPQHF

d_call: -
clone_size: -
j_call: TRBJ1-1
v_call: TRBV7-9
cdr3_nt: TGTGCCAGCAGCTTAGTAAGTGCGGGGGGCGCGGAAGCTTTCTTT
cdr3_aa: CASSLVSAGGAEAFF

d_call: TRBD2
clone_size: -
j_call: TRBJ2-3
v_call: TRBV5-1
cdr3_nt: TGCGCCAGCAGCTGGGGACTAGCGGGGACTTCTACTAGCACAGATACGCAGTATTTT
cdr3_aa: CASSWGLAGTSTSTDTQYF

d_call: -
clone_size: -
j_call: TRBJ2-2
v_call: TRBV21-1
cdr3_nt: TGTGCCAGCAGCGCAACAGGGTATATCACCGGGGAGCTGTTTTTT
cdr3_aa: CASSATGYITGELFF

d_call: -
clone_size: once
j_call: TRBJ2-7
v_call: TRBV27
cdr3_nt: TGTGCCAGCAGTCAAGGGGTGGGGTGGTACGAGCAGTACTTC
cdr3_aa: CASSQGVGWYEQYF

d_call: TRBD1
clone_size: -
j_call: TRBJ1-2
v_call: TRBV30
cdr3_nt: TGTGCCTGGAGTGGTACAGGGGGCGCGGGCTATGGCTACACCTTC
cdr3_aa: CAWSGTGGAGYGYTF

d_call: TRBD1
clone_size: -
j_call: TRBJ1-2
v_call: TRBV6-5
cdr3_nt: TGTGCCAGCAGCCATCCGGGACAGACCTCCTATGGCTACACCTTC
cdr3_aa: CASSHPGQTSYGYTF

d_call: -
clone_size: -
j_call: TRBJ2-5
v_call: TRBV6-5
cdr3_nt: TGTGCCAGCAGAAAGCTGGGGGCAGAGACCCAGTACTTC
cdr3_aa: CASRKLGAETQYF

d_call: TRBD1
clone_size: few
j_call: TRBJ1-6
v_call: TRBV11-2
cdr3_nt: TGTGCCAGCAGCTTCGGGACAGGGAATTCACCCCTCCACTTT
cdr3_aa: CASSFGTGNSPLHF

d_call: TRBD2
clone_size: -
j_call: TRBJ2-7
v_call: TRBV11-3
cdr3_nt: TGTGCCAGCAGCGCACACAGACCGGGACTAGTGTACTACGAGCAGTACTTC
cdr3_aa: CASSAHRPGLVYYEQYF

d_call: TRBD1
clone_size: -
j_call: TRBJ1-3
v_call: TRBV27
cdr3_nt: TGTGCCAGCAGTCAGGGACAGCCTTATCTCACCTCTGGAAACACCATATATTTT
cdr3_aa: CASSQGQPYLTSGNTIYF

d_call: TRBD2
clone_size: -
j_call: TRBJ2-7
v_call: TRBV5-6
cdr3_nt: TGTGCCAGCAGCCCGGGACTAGACTACGAGCAGTACTTC
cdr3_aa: CASSPGLDYEQYF

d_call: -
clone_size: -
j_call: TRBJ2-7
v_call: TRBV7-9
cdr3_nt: TGTGCCAGCAGCCCCTCTCGCTACGAGCAGTACTTC
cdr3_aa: CASSPSRYEQYF

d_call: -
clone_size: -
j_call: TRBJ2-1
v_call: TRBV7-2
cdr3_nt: TGTGCCAGCAGCTTAAGACCAGCCAATGAGCAGTTCTTC
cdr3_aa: CASSLRPANEQFF

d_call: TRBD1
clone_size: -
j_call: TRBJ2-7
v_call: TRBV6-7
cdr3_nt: TGTGCCAGCAGTTACGGGGCAGGGGGCCAGTACGAGCAGTACTTC
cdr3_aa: CASSYGAGGQYEQYF

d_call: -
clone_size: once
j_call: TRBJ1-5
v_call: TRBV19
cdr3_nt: TGTGCCAGTACCCCCTCGGGGGGGGATGACAATCAGCCCCAGCATTTT
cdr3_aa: CASTPSGGDDNQPQHF

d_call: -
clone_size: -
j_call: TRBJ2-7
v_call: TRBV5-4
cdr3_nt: TGTGCCAGCAGCTGGGGGGACAGCTACGAGCAGTACTTC
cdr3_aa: CASSWGDSYEQYF

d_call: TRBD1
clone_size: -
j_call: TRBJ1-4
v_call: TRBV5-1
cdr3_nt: TGCGCCAGCAGCTTGGAGGGACAGGGTTTTGTAACTAATGAAAAACTGTTTTTT
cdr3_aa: CASSLEGQGFVTNEKLFF

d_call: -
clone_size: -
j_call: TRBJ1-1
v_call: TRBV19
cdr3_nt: TGTGCCAGTAGTATATCCGCCTCCTCAGCTTTCTTT
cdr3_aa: CASSISASSAFF

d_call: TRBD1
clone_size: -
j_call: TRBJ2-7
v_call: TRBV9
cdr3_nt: TGTGCCAGCAGTGACAACCTCGGGACAGGAACCTACGAGCAGTACTTC
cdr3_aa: CASSDNLGTGTYEQYF

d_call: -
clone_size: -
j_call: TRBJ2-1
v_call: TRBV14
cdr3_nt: TGTGCCAGCAGCCAAGATGTGGGGGCGCTATCCTACAATGAGCAGTTCTTC
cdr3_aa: CASSQDVGALSYNEQFF

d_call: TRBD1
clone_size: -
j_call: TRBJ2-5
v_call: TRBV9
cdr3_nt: TGTGCCAGCAGCGTAGATGGGACAGGGGGTGAGACCCAGTACTTC
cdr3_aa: CASSVDGTGGETQYF

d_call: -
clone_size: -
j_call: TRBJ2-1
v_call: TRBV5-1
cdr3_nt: TGCGCCAGCAGCGCGCCGGGGAATGAGCAGTTCTTC
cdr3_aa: CASSAPGNEQFF

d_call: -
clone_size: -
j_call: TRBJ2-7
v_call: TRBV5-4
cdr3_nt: TGTGCCAGCAGTTTTATTCAGGGTTCTTCGAACGAGCAGTACTTC
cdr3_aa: CASSFIQGSSNEQYF

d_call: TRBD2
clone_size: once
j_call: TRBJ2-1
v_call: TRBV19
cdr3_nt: TGTGCCAGTAGTATAGAGGTCCTTTGGGCGGGAGGGTACAATGAGCAGTTCTTC
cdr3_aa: CASSIEVLWAGGYNEQFF

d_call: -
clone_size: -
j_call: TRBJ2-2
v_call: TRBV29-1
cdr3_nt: TGCAGCGTTTACGGAGGGAACACCGGGGAGCTGTTTTTT
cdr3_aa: CSVYGGNTGELFF

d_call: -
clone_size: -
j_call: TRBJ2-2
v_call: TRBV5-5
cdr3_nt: TGTGCCAGCAGCTTGGAAGAACCCGGGGAGCTGTTTTTT
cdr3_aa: CASSLEEPGELFF

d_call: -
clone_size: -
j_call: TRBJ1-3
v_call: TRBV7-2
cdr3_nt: TGTGCCAGCAGCTTAGTAACTAACCTGGGGCGAAACACCATATATTTT
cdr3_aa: CASSLVTNLGRNTIYF

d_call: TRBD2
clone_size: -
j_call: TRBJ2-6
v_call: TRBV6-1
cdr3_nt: TGTGCCAGCCAGGCTAGCGGCTCTGGGGCCAACGTCCTGACTTTC
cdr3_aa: CASQASGSGANVLTF

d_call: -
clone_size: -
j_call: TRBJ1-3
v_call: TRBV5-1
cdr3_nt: TGCGCCAGCAGCTTCTCAGGGAAGGGAAACACCATATATTTT
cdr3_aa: CASSFSGKGNTIYF

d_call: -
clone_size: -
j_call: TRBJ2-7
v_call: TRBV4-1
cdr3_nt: TGCGCCAGCAGCCAAGCACCATTAATTGGGCGCCACGAGCAGTACTTC
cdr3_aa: CASSQAPLIGRHEQYF

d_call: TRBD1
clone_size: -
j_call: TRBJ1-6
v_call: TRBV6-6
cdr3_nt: TGTGCCAGCAGTGACAGGGGCCCAAATTCACCCCTCCACTTT
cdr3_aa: CASSDRGPNSPLHF

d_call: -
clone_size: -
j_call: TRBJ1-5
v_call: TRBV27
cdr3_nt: TGTGCCAGCAGTTCGTTATTTGGTGCGCCCCAGCATTTT
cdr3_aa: CASSSLFGAPQHF

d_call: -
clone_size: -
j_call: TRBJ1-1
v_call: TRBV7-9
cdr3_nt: TGTGCCAGCAGCTTAGGGCGGGTTGAAGCTTTCTTT
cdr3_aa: CASSLGRVEAFF

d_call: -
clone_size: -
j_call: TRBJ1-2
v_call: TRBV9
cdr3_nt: TGTGCCAGCAGCGTAGGTGGGGACGGCTACACCTTC
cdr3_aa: CASSVGGDGYTF

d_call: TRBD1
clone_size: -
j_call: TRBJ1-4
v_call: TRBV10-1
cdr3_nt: TGCGCCAGCAGTGAGACGGCAGGGGGTAATGAAAAACTGTTTTTT
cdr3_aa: CASSETAGGNEKLFF

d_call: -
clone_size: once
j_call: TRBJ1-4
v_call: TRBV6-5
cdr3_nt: TGTGCCAGCAGCACGACATACAGGAATGAAAAACTGTTTTTT
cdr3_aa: CASSTTYRNEKLFF

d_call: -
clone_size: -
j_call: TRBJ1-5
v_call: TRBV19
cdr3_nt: TGTGCCAGTAGTATAGCCCACCCGTGGCCCCAGCATTTT
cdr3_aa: CASSIAHPWPQHF

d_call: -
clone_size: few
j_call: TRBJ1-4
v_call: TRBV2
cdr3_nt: TGTGCCAGCAGTGACCCAGTGCCGGGGGCCGGTGAAAAACTGTTTTTT
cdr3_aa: CASSDPVPGAGEKLFF

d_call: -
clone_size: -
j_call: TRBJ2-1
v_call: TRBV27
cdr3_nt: TGTGCCAGCAGCTTGGTCGGGACATACAATGAGCAGTTCTTC
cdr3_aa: CASSLVGTYNEQFF